A single sample gave rise to the 17 T cell receptor beta chains below, sequenced in a study of early stage breast cancer tumors. Assay: immunoSEQ multiplex PCR; the TCRdb copy retains only in-frame clones and omits some. The table includes some 70,000 clones, approximately 80% detected once. Material for sequencing was blood. All receptors come from a person between 55 and 69 years old with breast cancer.

The chain has TRBV28 and TRBJ2-7; D may be TRBD2 (6 bases). CDR1 MDHEN and CDR2 SYDVKM come from the germline V gene. The CDR3 spans 10 residues. V shed 6 bases and J shed 9 bases, with 9 bases lying between them. CDR3 residues: CASRGAGQYF. The DNA of the CDR3 is TGTGCCAGCAGGGGAGCGGGGCAGTACTTC.

This chain uses TRBV9 with TRBJ2-1; D gene uncertain. CDR1 SGDLS and CDR2 YYNGEE come from the germline V gene. V lost 4 bases and J 1 base, leaving 18 bases between the germline ends. The CDR3 length is 17 residues. The CDR3 region has the DNA TGTGCCAGCAGCCCCTCGACCCCGGTCCGATCCTACAATGAGCAGTTCTTC. Protein product: CASSPSTPVRSYNEQFF.

The V call is TRBV2, the J call TRBJ1-1; no clear D gene. The CDR3 is 15 residues long. The V gene's germline CDR1 is SNHLY and CDR2 FYNNEI. Trimming removed 6 bases at V and 0 bases at J, with 14 bases between. CDR3 DNA sequence: TGTGCCAGCAGAGACGCCCTCAGGCTGAACACTGAAGCTTTCTTT. Translation gives CASRDALRLNTEAFF.

Here the CDR3 DNA reads TGTGCCAGCAGTTACCCCACACAAGAGACCCAGTACTTC. This gives the protein CASSYPTQETQYF. The chain couples TRBV6-5 to TRBJ2-5; D unresolved. Germline loops: CDR1 MNHEY, CDR2 SVGAGI. The V and J ends lost 2 bases and 2 bases respectively, with 6 bases between them. This CDR3 is built from 13 residues.

The rearrangement joins TRBV2 to TRBJ2-3; either TRBD1 or TRBD2 may fit D (8 bases each). From germline, CDR1 is SNHLY and CDR2 FYNNEI. This CDR3 comprises 16 residues. V dropped 5 bases and J dropped 2 bases, with 17 bases sitting between them. CDR3 region: CASSPGGGGYTDTQYF. For the CDR3, the DNA is TGTGCCAGCAGTCCAGGGGGCGGGGGGTACACAGATACGCAGTATTTT.

The rearrangement uses TRBV11-3 and TRBJ1-2; D perhaps matches TRBD1 (5 bases). In germline, CDR1 is SGHNT, CDR2 YENEEA. This CDR3 contains 12 residues. Trimming stripped 1 base from V and 8 bases from J, with 8 bases between. The CDR3 nucleotides are TGTGCCAGCAGCTTAGGAGGGGACGGCTACACCTTC. This sequence encodes CASSLGGDGYTF.

There are a few counts of this clone. The V and J genes are TRBV30 and TRBJ1-5; D ambiguous. Trimming removed 0 bases at V and 6 bases at J, with 15 bases between. Germline CDR1 and CDR2: GTSNPN and SVGIG (reference sequence). The CDR3 loop spans 15 amino acids. The CDR3 region is CAWSVGAGERQPQHF. CDR3 nucleotide sequence: TGTGCCTGGAGTGTAGGAGCGGGAGAGCGTCAGCCCCAGCATTTT.

This chain connects TRBV6-5 to TRBJ2-7; the match to TRBD2 covers 12 bases. J was trimmed by 9 bases and V by 5 bases; bases with no gene match: 11. Germline V lookup: CDR1 MNHEY, CDR2 SVGAGI. The length of the CDR3 is 15 residues. The DNA for the CDR3 is TGTGCCAGCAGTGGACTAGCGGGGATCTACGTAGGGCAGTACTTC. Translation: CASSGLAGIYVGQYF.

This clone has just a few counts. The chain combines TRBV9 with TRBJ2-7, with a possible D match to TRBD2 (5 bases). V was shortened by 3 bases and J by 7 bases, with 20 bases between the two germline ends. This CDR3 region has 15 residues. Germline V gene lookup returns CDR1 SGDLS and CDR2 YYNGEE. CDR3 sequence (DNA): TGTGCCAGCAGCGCCTCCACCGGAGGATTGGGGGAGCAGTACTTC. Amino acid sequence: CASSASTGGLGEQYF.

This clone turned up a few times. This rearrangement joins TRBV27 to TRBJ1-5; D ambiguous. The CDR3 loop spans 13 amino acids. In germline, CDR1 is MNHEY, CDR2 SMNVEV (reference sequence). V was trimmed by 5 bases and J by 3 bases, leaving 8 bases between them. CDR3 bases: TGTGCCAGCAGTATTAGCCTCAATCAGCCCCAGCATTTT. It encodes CASSISLNQPQHF.

This clone occurred a few times. This chain connects TRBV4-1 to TRBJ1-2; D gene ambiguous. This CDR3 region has 14 residues. Germline V lookup: CDR1 MGHRA, CDR2 YSYEKL. The ends were cut back, 3 bases at V and 3 bases at J, with 11 bases in the middle. The CDR3 loop is CASSQEDADYGYTF. The DNA for the CDR3 is TGCGCCAGCAGCCAGGAGGACGCGGACTATGGCTACACCTTC.

This clone was detected a few times. V and J are TRBV5-1 and TRBJ2-5; 9 bases line up with TRBD2. There are 15 residues in the CDR3. V was pared by 2 bases and J by 4 bases, with 6 bases of the junction left unmatched. Germline-derived CDR1 and CDR2 are SGHRS and YFSETQ. Written as DNA, the CDR3 is TGCGCCAGCAGCTTATCGCGGGGGGGTGGAGAGACCCAGTACTTC. It is translated as CASSLSRGGGETQYF. The whole variable domain, remainder taken from reference TRBV5-1 and TRBJ2-5, is KAGVTQTPRYLIKTRGQQVTLSCSPISGHRSVSWYQQTPGQGLQFLFEYFSETQRNKGNFPGRFSGRQFSNSRSEMNVSTLELGDSALYLCASSLSRGGGETQYFGPGTRLLVL.

This clone was recorded once. This chain connects TRBV5-1 to TRBJ2-5; possible D gene TRBD1, 6 bases. The V gene lost 4 bases and the J gene lost 2 bases, with 9 bases spanning the gap. The CDR3 is 13 amino acids. Germline values: CDR1 SGHRS, CDR2 YFSETQ. CDR3 protein: CASSPDRQETQYF. DNA for the CDR3: TGCGCCAGCAGCCCCGACAGGCAAGAGACCCAGTACTTC.

J is TRBJ1-5 and V is TRBV2; 9 positions agree with TRBD1. The trim removed 6 bases at V and 0 bases at J, leaving 3 bases unmatched. The CDR3 is 15 amino acids. The germline V gene has CDR1 SNHLY and CDR2 FYNNEI. CDR3 sequence (DNA): TGTGCCAGCAGCGGGGACAGGGTTAGCAATCAGCCCCAGCATTTT. Its translation is CASSGDRVSNQPQHF.

CDR3 amino acids: CASSVGGGPYEQYF. The DNA for the CDR3 is TGTGCCAGCAGCGTAGGAGGGGGACCCTACGAGCAGTACTTC. This chain uses TRBV9 with TRBJ2-7, with TRBD1 as a possible D gene (6 bases). The V end was cut by 0 bases, the J end by 2 bases, with 9 bases between. CDR1 is SGDLS, CDR2 YYNGEE, per germline. There are 14 residues in the CDR3.

The chain combines TRBV27 with TRBJ2-1, with 10 bases identical to TRBD2. J gave up 4 bases and V 5 bases, and 5 bases lay outside the gene matches. CDR1 and CDR2 from the germline V gene are MNHEY and SMNVEV (reference sequence). The CDR3 consists of 15 residues. CDR3 in amino acids: CASSAAGGLYNEQFF. In DNA, the CDR3 is TGTGCCAGCAGTGCAGCGGGGGGGTTATACAATGAGCAGTTCTTC.

The V and J genes are TRBV6-6 and TRBJ2-5, with D unclear. Germline CDR1 reads MNHNY; CDR2 reads SVGAGI (reference sequence). Trimming took off 2 bases at V and 3 bases at J, with 7 bases between the two ends. This CDR3 spans 13 amino acids. Written as DNA, the CDR3 is TGTGCCAGCAGTTACAGGGCCAAAGAGACCCAGTACTTC. It translates to CASSYRAKETQYF.